The 23 T cell receptor beta chains reported below all come from one sample, sequenced in a study of T cell repertoires in cytomegalovirus infection. TCRdb ran MiXCR on the reads and lists one entry per CDR3 protein. The sample has some 800,000 distinct CDR3 sequences, about 28% seen once. These TCRs' antigens remain unknown. This specimen was cultured CD8+ T cells from PBMCs, taken from culture after CMV antigen stimulation. The origin of the receptors is a human donor in good health (CMV status not recorded). Some clones in this sample may be carry-over from other donors' samples.

This chain links TRBV12-3 or TRBV12-4 with TRBJ2-2; maybe TRBD1 (5 bases). V was clipped by 6 bases and J by 0 bases, with 14 bases between them. The CDR3 consists of 16 residues. The CDR3 region has the DNA TGTGCCAGCAGCCGTCCGACAGACTCGAACACCGGGGAGCTGTTTTTT. Translated: CASSRPTDSNTGELFF.

This sequence joins TRBV6-5 and TRBJ2-3, with D hard to call. V gave up 2 bases and J gave up 7 bases, with 4 bases separating them. Germline lookup yields CDR1 MNHEY and CDR2 SVGAGI. This CDR3 comprises 11 residues. The CDR3 nucleotides are TGTGCCAGCAGTTACCTGTATACGCAGTATTTT. This encodes CASSYLYTQYF.

The gene calls are TRBV15 and TRBJ1-1, with 9 bases that match TRBD1. Germline V CDR1 and CDR2: LNHNV, YYDKDF (reference sequence). The J segment lost 0 bases and the V segment lost 1 base, leaving 3 bases of the junction unmatched. The CDR3 length is 16 residues. CDR3 residues: CATSRGGQGLNTEAFF. DNA for the CDR3: TGTGCCACCAGCAGAGGGGGACAGGGCTTGAACACTGAAGCTTTCTTT. The full variable domain, rest sourced from reference TRBV15 and TRBJ1-1, is DAMVIQNPRYQVTQFGKPVTLSCSQTLNHNVMYWYQQKSSQAPKLLFHYYDKDFNNEADTPDNFQSRRPNTSFCFLDIRSPGLGDTAMYLCATSRGGQGLNTEAFFGQGTRLTVV.

The chain employs TRBV29-1 and TRBJ1-2; the match to TRBD1 covers 8 bases. Germline values: CDR1 SQVTM, CDR2 ANQGSEA. The ends lost 4 bases at V and 0 bases at J; junction bases unmatched: 7. This CDR3 region has 15 residues. In nucleotides, the CDR3 is TGCAGCGTTGTCCGACAGGGGAGCCCTAACTATGGCTACACCTTC. Protein sequence: CSVVRQGSPNYGYTF.

The rearrangement links TRBV11-2 to TRBJ1-1; unclear D gene. Per germline, CDR1 SGHAT and CDR2 FQNNGV. This CDR3 spans 16 amino acids. The germline V and J ends were trimmed by 5 bases and 1 base, with 17 bases remaining between them. CDR3 bases: TGTGCCAGCAGCCCCGACGGGTTTTTCTCGAACACTGAAGCTTTCTTT. Its protein is CASSPDGFFSNTEAFF. The complete variable domain, with remaining parts taken from reference TRBV11-2 and TRBJ1-1, reads EAGVAQSPRYKIIEKRQSVAFWCNPISGHATLYWYQQILGQGPKLLIQFQNNGVVDDSQLPKDRFSAERLKGVDSTLKIQPAKLEDSAVYLCASSPDGFFSNTEAFFGQGTRLTVV.

In this sample, this clonotype turned up a few times. The chain has TRBV6-2 or TRBV6-3 and TRBJ1-1; D not resolved. Germline values: CDR1 MNHEY, CDR2 SVGEGT. V shed 4 bases and J shed 2 bases, with 14 bases lying between them. CDR3 length: 15 residues. Written as DNA, the CDR3 is TGTGCCAGCAGTTTTTTTCGACGAACCAACACTGAAGCTTTCTTT. This translates into CASSFFRRTNTEAFF.

This clonotype was seen only a few times. The V gene is TRBV27, the J gene TRBJ1-1; TRBD1 aligns across 10 bases. This CDR3 spans 15 amino acids. V gave up 4 bases and J gave up 5 bases; unmatched junction bases: 7. Germline assignment: CDR1 MNHEY and CDR2 SMNVEV (reference sequence). The DNA of the CDR3 is TGTGCCAGCAGTTCCCTAGACAGGGGGCGGACTGAAGCTTTCTTT. Its translation: CASSSLDRGRTEAFF.

This clonotype turned up a few times. The chain employs TRBV11-2 and TRBJ2-5, with 8 bases matching TRBD2. Germline V gives CDR1 SGHAT, CDR2 FQNNGV. The V and J ends lost 4 bases and 4 bases, in that order; junction bases with no gene match: 8. The CDR3 runs 15 residues. CDR3 sequence (DNA): TGTGCCAGCAGCTCGAGCGGGGGAGAGGGAGAGACCCAGTACTTC. Its translation is CASSSSGGEGETQYF.

This clonotype appeared a few times. This chain links TRBV7-6 with TRBJ1-4; D is uncertain. The CDR3 loop spans 15 amino acids. V gave up 5 bases and J gave up 0 bases, with 10 bases separating them. The germline V gene encodes CDR1 SGHVS and CDR2 FNYEAQ. CDR3 DNA: TGTGCCAGCAGCGGCCAGACCGCAACTAATGAAAAACTGTTTTTT. Translated, it gives CASSGQTATNEKLFF.

The sample holds a few counts of this clonotype. The V gene is TRBV6-2 or TRBV6-3, the J gene TRBJ2-1; D is unclear. Per germline, CDR1 MNHEY and CDR2 SVGEGT. Trimming took 4 bases from V and 7 from J, leaving 8 bases between them. The CDR3 covers 12 residues. The CDR3 DNA follows: TGTGCCAGCAGTTGGCCGCGGAATGAGCAGTTCTTC. Residues: CASSWPRNEQFF.

The chain employs TRBV6-2 or TRBV6-3 and TRBJ2-1; 12 bases are a match to TRBD2. J lost 5 bases, V lost 6 bases, and 8 bases had no gene match. Per the germline V gene, CDR1 is MNHEY and CDR2 is SVGEGT. CDR3 length: 16 amino acids. For the CDR3, the DNA is TGTGCCAGCAGCCTAAGGACTAGCGGGGAAGACAATGAGCAGTTCTTC. Residues: CASSLRTSGEDNEQFF.

The V and J genes are TRBV12-5 and TRBJ2-1, with TRBD2 identical over 7 bases. J gave up 10 bases and V 6 bases, and 15 bases lay outside the gene matches. Germline V gives CDR1 LGHNT, CDR2 FRNRAP. This CDR3 contains 15 residues. The CDR3 sequence: CASGLARRGEGEQFF. The CDR3 nucleotides read TGTGCTAGTGGACTGGCACGAAGAGGGGAGGGGGAGCAGTTCTTC.

This clonotype was found many times. The rearrangement joins TRBV28 to TRBJ1-5; 7 bases line up with TRBD1. CDR3 size: 17 residues. The J segment lost 1 base and the V segment lost 7 bases, leaving 13 bases of the junction unmatched. Germline V gene data show CDR1 as MDHEN and CDR2 as SYDVKM. The CDR3 sequence is CASIFRGQFGSNQPQHF. In nucleotides, the CDR3 is TGTGCCAGCATCTTCAGGGGACAGTTTGGAAGCAATCAGCCCCAGCATTTT. The whole variable domain, filled in from reference TRBV28 and TRBJ1-5, reads DVKVTQSSRYLVKRTGEKVFLECVQDMDHENMFWYRQDPGLGLRLIYFSYDVKMKEKGDIPEGYSVSREKKERFSLILESASTNQTSMYLCASIFRGQFGSNQPQHFGDGTRLSIL.

This clonotype was seen at least ten times. The rearrangement joins TRBV12-3 or TRBV12-4 to TRBJ2-1; the D gene could be TRBD1 or TRBD2 (6 bases each). This CDR3 has 13 residues. V was pared by 7 bases and J by 7 bases, with 14 bases between. The CDR3 nucleotides are TGTGCCAGCACCCTCTGGGGGGCGAATGAGCAGTTCTTC. Protein sequence: CASTLWGANEQFF.

For this clonotype: This could be a read error, since a much larger clone is one nucleotide away. V usage is TRBV6-8 and J usage is TRBJ2-7; D is ambiguous. The CDR3 sequence is 15 residues long. In germline, CDR1 is MNHGY, CDR2 SAAAGT. V shed 8 bases and J shed 8 bases, with 25 bases lying between them. Written as DNA, the CDR3 is TGTGCCAGCGGCTCCCTAGTACGGTACCCATACAAGCAGTACGTC. This codes for CASGSLVRYPYKQYV.

The rearrangement uses TRBV27 and TRBJ2-1; 13 bases fit TRBD2. With 5 bases clipped from V and 2 bases from J, the junction kept 12 bases outside the gene matches. Germline values: CDR1 MNHEY, CDR2 SMNVEV (reference sequence). The CDR3 sequence is 19 residues long. The CDR3 reads CASSATSGGFTWTYNEQFF. For the CDR3, the DNA is TGTGCCAGCAGTGCGACTAGCGGGGGGTTCACGTGGACCTACAATGAGCAGTTCTTC.

V is TRBV11-2 and J is TRBJ1-2; a possible D gene is TRBD1 (5 bases). Germline-derived CDR1 and CDR2 are SGHAT and FQNNGV. The V end was cut by 1 base, the J end by 5 bases, with 20 bases between. The CDR3 totals 17 residues. The CDR3 nucleotides are TGTGCCAGCAGCTTAGGAATTTATGTGGGGGAGGCTTATGGCTACACCTTC. Protein: CASSLGIYVGEAYGYTF.

This clonotype was seen once. The chain recombines TRBV27 with TRBJ1-1; D unresolved. With 6 bases removed from V and 1 base from J, the gap between germline ends came to 12 bases. The germline V gene has CDR1 MNHEY and CDR2 SMNVEV (reference sequence). This CDR3 comprises 14 residues. CDR3 residues: CASRPGGENTEAFF. For the CDR3, the DNA is TGTGCCAGCAGGCCCGGCGGGGAGAACACTGAAGCTTTCTTT.

The table lists this clonotype with a few counts. This rearrangement joins TRBV7-9 to TRBJ1-1; 11 bases are shared with TRBD1. Trimming cost V 7 bases and J 0 bases; bases outside gene matches: 4. The germline V gene has CDR1 SEHNR and CDR2 FQNEAQ (reference sequence). CDR3 size: 15 residues. The CDR3 sequence: CASTGQGAMNTEAFF. CDR3 bases: TGTGCCAGCACAGGACAGGGGGCGATGAACACTGAAGCTTTCTTT. Variable domain in full (rest from reference TRBV7-9 and TRBJ1-1): DTGVSQNPRHKITKRGQNVTFRCDPISEHNRLYWYRQTLGQGPEFLTYFQNEAQLEKSRLLSDRFSAERPKGSFSTLEIQRTEQGDSAMYLCASTGQGAMNTEAFFGQGTRLTVV.

This clonotype has just one count. The chain uses TRBV5-6 and TRBJ2-1; 14 bases are a match to TRBD2. Germline trimming cut 7 bases from V and 3 bases from J; bases unmatched to any gene: 12. From germline, CDR1 is SGHDT and CDR2 YYEEEE. The CDR3 has 18 amino acids. This CDR3 is CASSETSGGAIVYNEQFF. As DNA, the CDR3 is TGTGCCAGCTCCGAGACTAGCGGGGGGGCAATAGTCTACAATGAGCAGTTCTTC. The full variable domain, rest sourced from reference TRBV5-6 and TRBJ2-1, is DAGVTQSPTHLIKTRGQQVTLRCSPKSGHDTVSWYQQALGQGPQFIFQYYEEEERQRGNFPDRFSGHQFPNYSSELNVNALLLGDSALYLCASSETSGGAIVYNEQFFGPGTRLTVL.

On this clonotype: Mismatch with germline at one junction end may stem from a read error. The CDR3 DNA reads as TGTGCCAACAGCCCCGACATTCACAATGAGCAGTTCTTC. Protein sequence: CANSPDIHNEQFF. This chain uses TRBV5-4 with TRBJ2-1; D not resolved. The CDR3 runs to 13 residues. Germline values: CDR1 SGHNT, CDR2 YYREEE (reference sequence).

CDR3 amino acids: CASSLTGWGNYGYTF. Here the CDR3 DNA reads TGTGCCAGCAGCTTGACAGGGTGGGGGAACTATGGCTACACCTTC. The V gene is TRBV11-2, the J gene TRBJ1-2; 7 nucleotides line up with TRBD1. This CDR3 comprises 15 residues. J was trimmed by 2 bases and V by 3 bases; bases with no gene match: 6. Germline lookup yields CDR1 SGHAT and CDR2 FQNNGV. Drawing the rest from reference TRBV11-2 and TRBJ1-2, the complete variable domain is EAGVAQSPRYKIIEKRQSVAFWCNPISGHATLYWYQQILGQGPKLLIQFQNNGVVDDSQLPKDRFSAERLKGVDSTLKIQPAKLEDSAVYLCASSLTGWGNYGYTFGSGTRLTVV.

This clonotype was counted between two and nine times. The V call is TRBV25-1, the J call TRBJ2-5; 8 nucleotides match TRBD1. Looked up from germline, CDR1 is MGHDK and CDR2 is SYGVNS. V shed 7 bases and J 5 bases; nucleotides not matched to a gene: 3. CDR3 length: 12 residues. CDR3 coding DNA: TGTGCCAGCACGACAGGGGACGAGACCCAGTACTTC. It encodes CASTTGDETQYF. Filled out from reference TRBV25-1 and TRBJ2-5, the complete variable domain reads EADIYQTPRYLVIGTGKKITLECSQTMGHDKMYWYQQDPGMELHLIHYSYGVNSTEKGDLSSESTVSRIRTEHFPLTLESARPSHTSQYLCASTTGDETQYFGPGTRLLVL.